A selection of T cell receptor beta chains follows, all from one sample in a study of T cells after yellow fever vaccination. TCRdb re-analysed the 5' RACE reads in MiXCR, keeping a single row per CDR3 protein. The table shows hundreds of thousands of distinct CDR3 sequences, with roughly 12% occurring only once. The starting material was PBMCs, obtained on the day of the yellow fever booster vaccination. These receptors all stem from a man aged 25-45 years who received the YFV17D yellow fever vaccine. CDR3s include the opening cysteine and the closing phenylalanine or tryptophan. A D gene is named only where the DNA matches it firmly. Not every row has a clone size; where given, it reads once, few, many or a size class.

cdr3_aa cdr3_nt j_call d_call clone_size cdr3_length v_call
CASSLRLAGSSDTQYF TGTGCCAGCAGCTTACGGCTAGCGGGATCGTCAGATACGCAGTATTTT TRBJ2-3 TRBD2 . 16 TRBV7-8
CSARAPGTGSPLAYEQYF TGCAGTGCTAGAGCTCCCGGGACAGGGTCTCCTCTGGCCTACGAGCAGTACTTC TRBJ2-7 TRBD1 . 18 TRBV20-1
CASSNTGTASGKLFF TGTGCCAGCAGCAACACCGGGACGGCGAGCGGAAAACTGTTTTTT TRBJ1-4 . . 15 TRBV7-2
CAFCNQILAGGGFDEQYF TGTGCCTTCTGTAACCAAATACTAGCGGGAGGAGGTTTCGACGAGCAGTACTTC TRBJ2-7 TRBD2 . 18 TRBV3-1
CASSLSSGRTDTQYF TGTGCCAGCAGTTTATCCAGCGGGAGGACAGATACGCAGTATTTT TRBJ2-3 TRBD2 few 15 TRBV27
CASSLGDRKSTGELFF TGCGCCAGCAGCCTGGGGGACAGGAAAAGCACCGGGGAGCTGTTTTTT TRBJ2-2 TRBD1 . 16 TRBV5-1
CASGQGRTYEQYF TGTGCCAGCGGACAGGGCCGAACCTACGAGCAGTACTTC TRBJ2-7 TRBD1 . 13 TRBV3-1
CASSVAASVTYEQYF TGTGCCAGCAGCGTAGCGGCTAGCGTAACCTACGAGCAGTACTTC TRBJ2-7 . . 15 TRBV9
CSARRGQVKETQYF TGCAGTGCTAGAAGAGGGCAAGTTAAAGAGACCCAGTACTTC TRBJ2-5 . . 14 TRBV20-1
CASSHFMGEGYEQYF TGCGCCAGCAGCCATTTTATGGGGGAAGGCTACGAGCAGTACTTC TRBJ2-7 . . 15 TRBV4-3
CASSLVKGQSEQYF TGTGCCAGCAGCTTAGTTAAGGGACAGTCCGAGCAGTACTTC TRBJ2-7 TRBD1 . 14 TRBV11-2
CASSPVRRGEQFF TGTGCCAGCTCACCGGTAAGGCGAGGGGAGCAGTTCTTC TRBJ2-1 . few 13 TRBV18
CASSSSQGWSDTQYF TGTGCCAGCAGCTCCTCTCAGGGTTGGTCAGATACGCAGTATTTT TRBJ2-3 . few 15 TRBV5-4
CASILAGVGDTQYF TGTGCCAGCATCCTAGCGGGAGTTGGAGATACGCAGTATTTT TRBJ2-3 TRBD2 few 14 TRBV12-3/TRBV12-4
CASSLRTSGSTWYEQYF TGTGCCAGCAGTCTTAGGACTAGCGGGAGTACTTGGTACGAGCAGTACTTC TRBJ2-7 TRBD2 few 17 TRBV6-1
CASSLADSQETQYF TGTGCCAGCAGTTTAGCGGACAGTCAGGAGACCCAGTACTTC TRBJ2-5 . many 14 TRBV12-3/TRBV12-4
CASSTGLAGLNEQFF TGTGCCAGCAGCACGGGACTAGCGGGACTCAATGAGCAGTTCTTC TRBJ2-1 TRBD2 many 15 TRBV11-3
CASGGSGYGYTF TGTGCCTCGGGCGGGTCCGGCTATGGCTACACCTTC TRBJ1-2 . . 12 TRBV30
CASSLQMGAKNIQYF TGTGCCAGCAGCTTACAGATGGGAGCCAAAAACATTCAGTACTTC TRBJ2-4 . . 15 TRBV7-2
CASYTGGLHTEAFF TGTGCCAGCTATACAGGGGGCCTTCACACTGAAGCTTTCTTT TRBJ1-1 TRBD1 few 14 TRBV2
CASSGTGDPYGYTF TGTGCCAGCAGTGGGACAGGGGATCCCTATGGCTACACCTTC TRBJ1-2 TRBD1 . 14 TRBV12-3/TRBV12-4
CASSLARARRETQYF TGTGCCAGCAGCTTAGCGCGGGCTAGACGGGAGACCCAGTACTTC TRBJ2-5 . few 15 TRBV7-6
CASSQSFQREDQETQYF TGCGCCAGCAGTCAATCGTTCCAGCGGGAAGACCAAGAGACCCAGTACTTC TRBJ2-5 TRBD2 . 17 TRBV23-1
CAWSLGQGETQYF TGTGCCTGGAGTCTCGGGCAAGGGGAGACCCAGTACTTC TRBJ2-5 . few 13 TRBV30
CASTLWDYKNTGELFF TGTGCCAGCACCTTATGGGACTATAAGAACACCGGGGAGCTGTTTTTT TRBJ2-2 TRBD2 few 16 TRBV11-2
CAGSGDNYGYTF TGTGCCGGCTCCGGGGATAACTATGGCTACACCTTC TRBJ1-2 . few 12 TRBV7-2
CASSLTEGLATYNEQFF TGTGCCAGCAGCTTAACTGAAGGACTAGCGACCTACAATGAGCAGTTCTTC TRBJ2-1 TRBD2 few 17 TRBV7-3
CASSVHGGLGTEAFF TGTGCCAGCAGCGTTCATGGGGGCTTGGGCACTGAAGCTTTCTTT TRBJ1-1 . few 15 TRBV9
CASSDITSGRIYEQYF TGTGCCAGCAGCGACATTACTAGCGGGAGAATCTACGAGCAGTACTTC TRBJ2-7 TRBD2 few 16 TRBV28
CSARAPGRAGTQYF TGCAGTGCTAGAGCTCCCGGGCGGGCCGGGACCCAGTACTTC TRBJ2-5 . . 14 TRBV20-1
CASSSPGLGEQYF TGTGCCAGCAGCTCACCCGGGCTGGGAGAGCAGTACTTC TRBJ2-7 . . 13 TRBV7-2
CASSGTGRNEQFF TGTGCCAGCAGCGGGACAGGGAGAAATGAGCAGTTCTTC TRBJ2-1 TRBD1 . 13 TRBV2
CASIPGTSGAYEQYF TGTGCCAGCATACCCGGGACTAGCGGCGCCTACGAGCAGTACTTC TRBJ2-7 TRBD2 few 15 TRBV5-5
CASSQDRGFREPQHF TGCGCCAGCAGCCAAGATCGGGGGTTTCGCGAGCCCCAGCATTTT TRBJ1-5 . few 15 TRBV4-1
CASSPDQYSNQPQHF TGTGCCAGCAGTCCAGACCAATATAGCAATCAGCCCCAGCATTTT TRBJ1-5 . few 15 TRBV12-3/TRBV12-4
CSAQDRNQNIQYF TGCAGTGCCCAGGACAGAAATCAAAACATTCAGTACTTC TRBJ2-4 . few 13 TRBV20-1
CASSTAGVISGELFF TGTGCCAGCAGTACAGCGGGAGTGATCTCCGGGGAGCTGTTTTTT TRBJ2-2 TRBD2 few 15 TRBV12-3/TRBV12-4
CAWSGQSNQPQHF TGTGCCTGGAGTGGACAGTCCAATCAGCCCCAGCATTTT TRBJ1-5 . few 13 TRBV30
CSARAGAVSTDTQYF TGCAGTGCTAGAGCCGGGGCGGTTAGCACAGATACGCAGTATTTT TRBJ2-3 . . 15 TRBV20-1
CASSIPGTDSPLHF TGTGCCAGTAGTATACCAGGGACCGATTCACCCCTCCACTTT TRBJ1-6 . . 14 TRBV19
CASRLAGGVDTQYF TGTGCCAGCAGACTAGCGGGAGGGGTAGATACGCAGTATTTT TRBJ2-3 TRBD2 few 14 TRBV7-3
CASSTRGASGSDTQYF TGTGCCAGCAGTACGAGGGGCGCTAGCGGGAGTGATACGCAGTATTTT TRBJ2-3 TRBD2 . 16 TRBV27
CSVSSSYNEQFF TGCAGCGTTTCGTCCTCCTACAATGAGCAGTTCTTC TRBJ2-1 . few 12 TRBV29-1